This T cell receptor beta chain was captured by sequencing in a study of shared clonotypes between healthy human individuals. This clone has only one observation. The CDR3 covers 17 residues. Germline-derived CDR1 and CDR2 are SGDLS and YYNGEE. Trimming at V came to 5 bases and at J to 5 bases, leaving 11 bases not matched to a gene. Assay execution proceeded at the deep level. Replicate PCRs run on sorted subsets employed approximately 0.2 ug DNA, approximately 30,000 T cell genomes. As processed by the authors: Junction-only sequences produced by ImmunoSEQ had no quality scores, so filtering differed. Clones were read by immunoSEQ multiplex PCR, and TCRdb kept only the in-frame ones, dropping some. D and trimming come from the DNA, and the V and J calls and clone size come from that table. The data show about 2,500,000 clones, approximately 92% seen once.

This chain joins TRBV9 and TRBJ2-5; TRBD2 matches 14 bases. The sequence was obtained from a man aged 18 to 35 in good health. Sequencing was done on a sample of naive CD4+ T cells sorted from blood. Subset defined: CD45RA+ positively selected. CDR3 bases: TGTGCCAGCAGTCAAGGACTAGCGGGAGGCCTGGGGGAGACCCAGTACTTC. It specifies CASSQGLAGGLGETQYF.